This T cell receptor (beta chain) was recorded in a study of cytomegalovirus exposure and HLA in healthy donors. The length of the CDR3 is 15 residues. Trimming took off 0 bases at V and 3 bases at J, with 11 bases between the two ends. In germline, CDR1 is LGHNA, CDR2 YNFKEQ. Concerning this clone: Its antigen is undetermined.

Study results and limitations: Most CMV-associated TCR beta chains were later found to appear HLA-restricted.

In the PCR, 60 Vbeta and 13 Jbeta primers were used. This table comes from immunoSEQ multiplex PCR, and its TCRdb copy is limited to in-frame clones, with some not included. The top ten hold about 1.3% of the sample, which has about 180,000 clones, around four fifths seen once. The chain combines TRBV4-2 with TRBJ1-2; D might be TRBD1 (6 bases). This clonotype originated in a man aged 25-45 years in good health and CMV-seronegative. Material: PBMCs. CDR3 amino acids: CASSQDVSGDYGYTF. In DNA form, the CDR3 reads TGTGCCAGCAGCCAAGATGTGTCAGGGGACTATGGCTACACCTTC.